A single sample gave rise to the 30 T cell receptor beta chains below, sequenced in a study of cytomegalovirus exposure and HLA in healthy donors. A multiplex PCR was run with 60 Vbeta primers and 13 Jbeta primers. This table comes from immunoSEQ multiplex PCR, and its TCRdb copy is limited to in-frame clones, with some not included. Of around 200,000 clones in the sample, 62% are singletons; the top ten hold roughly 2.9%. The source material was PBMCs. Receptor source: a middle-aged man in good health and CMV-seronegative.

The gene calls are TRBV19 and TRBJ1-1; TRBD1 is a possible D gene (5 bases). Trimming left V 5 bases short and J 0 bases short, with 7 bases between. Germline V gene sequence: CDR1 LNHDA, CDR2 SQIVND (reference sequence). The CDR3 loop spans 13 amino acids. As DNA, the CDR3 is TGTGCCAGTAGTGAACAGGTGAACACTGAAGCTTTCTTT. As protein: CASSEQVNTEAFF.

V usage is TRBV9 and J usage is TRBJ1-1; perhaps TRBD1 as D (5 bases). CDR1 and CDR2 (germline): SGDLS, YYNGEE. The V end was cut by 4 bases, the J end by 4 bases, with 14 bases between. This CDR3 is 14 amino acids long. CDR3 DNA sequence: TGTGCCAGCAGCCCCCGGGGGACGGCCACTGAAGCTTTCTTT. Its translation is CASSPRGTATEAFF.

This rearrangement joins TRBV10-3 to TRBJ2-1; no definite D call. V dropped 4 bases and J dropped 7 bases, with 14 bases sitting between them. Germline V gives CDR1 ENHRY, CDR2 SYGVKD. CDR3 length: 14 residues. CDR3 in DNA: TGTGCCATCAGTGTACCCTTACAATCGAATGAGCAGTTCTTC. Protein: CAISVPLQSNEQFF.

This clone was found once. The chain employs TRBV15 and TRBJ2-1, with TRBD2 identical over 15 bases. The ends lost 1 base at V and 7 bases at J; junction bases unmatched: 5. This CDR3 is 17 amino acids long. Germline-derived CDR1 and CDR2 are LNHNV and YYDKDF (reference sequence). CDR3 DNA: TGTGCCACCAGCAGAGCCCCGGGACTAGCGGGGGGTAATGAGCAGTTCTTC. Translation: CATSRAPGLAGGNEQFF.

This sequence joins TRBV5-4 and TRBJ1-1, with 7 bases matching TRBD1. Germline V gene lookup returns CDR1 SGHNT and CDR2 YYREEE (reference sequence). The CDR3 has 15 amino acids. V lost 10 bases and J lost 1; bases outside the gene matches: 13. The CDR3 coding sequence is TGTGCCGCCACGAGGAGGGGGCGGAAGAACACTGAAGCTTTCTTT. This translates into CAATRRGRKNTEAFF.

This rearrangement joins TRBV9 to TRBJ2-2; no clear D. Deletions cut 1 base from V and 5 bases from J, with 15 bases between. From germline, CDR1 is SGDLS and CDR2 YYNGEE. The CDR3 has 16 residues. CDR3 in amino acids: CASSVRNNPGTGELFF. The CDR3, as DNA: TGTGCCAGCAGCGTAAGGAACAACCCCGGGACCGGGGAGCTGTTTTTT. Complete variable domain (other parts from reference TRBV9 and TRBJ2-2): DSGVTQTPKHLITATGQRVTLRCSPRSGDLSVYWYQQSLDQGLQFLIQYYNGEERAKGNILERFSAQQFPDLHSELNLSSLELGDSALYFCASSVRNNPGTGELFFGEGSRLTVL.

As to this clone: The same CDR3 is also encoded by other DNA sequences in this sample. The chain has TRBV30 and TRBJ1-1, with D maybe TRBD1 (6 bases). The CDR3 extends over 13 amino acids. The germline gives CDR1 GTSNPN, CDR2 SVGIG (reference sequence). Trimming stripped 4 bases from V and 0 bases from J, with 9 bases between. CDR3 nucleotide sequence: TGTGCCTGGAAGGACAGCCTGAACACTGAAGCTTTCTTT. Protein: CAWKDSLNTEAFF.

This clone has only one observation. This sequence joins TRBV12-5 and TRBJ2-1; D perhaps matches TRBD1 (6 bases). CDR1 is LGHNT and CDR2 is FRNRAP in the germline V gene. The CDR3 sequence is 15 residues long. V gave up 3 bases and J gave up 6 bases, with 15 bases separating them. DNA for the CDR3: TGTGCTAGTGGTTTCCCCGGCAGGGGTCGCAATGAGCAGTTCTTC. Amino acids: CASGFPGRGRNEQFF.

Here the CDR3 DNA reads TGTGCCAGCAGCCCGGGGACAGGGAAAAACATTCAGTACTTC. Protein product: CASSPGTGKNIQYF. The rearrangement joins TRBV9 to TRBJ2-4; 9 nucleotides line up with TRBD1. V shed 4 bases and J 4 bases; nucleotides not matched to a gene: 3. From germline, CDR1 is SGDLS and CDR2 YYNGEE. This CDR3 spans 14 amino acids. Drawing the rest from reference TRBV9 and TRBJ2-4, the complete variable domain is DSGVTQTPKHLITATGQRVTLRCSPRSGDLSVYWYQQSLDQGLQFLIQYYNGEERAKGNILERFSAQQFPDLHSELNLSSLELGDSALYFCASSPGTGKNIQYFGAGTRLSVL.

The CDR3 sequence is CASSFQGALTGELFF. CDR3 DNA: TGTGCCAGCAGTTTCCAGGGGGCGCTTACCGGGGAGCTGTTTTTT. The chain combines TRBV28 with TRBJ2-2; 8 nucleotides agree with TRBD1. The V gene's germline CDR1 is MDHEN and CDR2 SYDVKM. V was pared by 3 bases and J by 5 bases, with 5 bases of the junction left unmatched. The CDR3 loop spans 15 amino acids.

This clone was seen a handful of times. V usage is TRBV11-3 and J usage is TRBJ1-6, with no clear D. V dropped 0 bases and J dropped 6 bases, with 12 bases sitting between them. The CDR3 consists of 16 residues. From germline, CDR1 is SGHNT and CDR2 YENEEA. This CDR3 is CASSLEGGEGNSPLHF. The CDR3 coding sequence is TGTGCCAGCAGCTTAGAAGGTGGGGAGGGTAATTCACCCCTCCACTTT.

The CDR3 nucleotides are TGTGCCAGCACTCGCGTGAACACCGGGGAGCTGTTTTTT. Translating gives CASTRVNTGELFF. This chain joins TRBV2 and TRBJ2-2; D not resolved. CDR3 length: 13 amino acids. Trimming cost V 7 bases and J 1 base, with 7 bases left between them. Germline V gene sequence: CDR1 SNHLY, CDR2 FYNNEI. Full variable domain (rest looked up from reference TRBV2 and TRBJ2-2): EPEVTQTPSHQVTQMGQEVILRCVPISNHLYFYWYRQILGQKVEFLVSFYNNEISEKSEIFDDQFSVERPDGSNFTLKIRSTKLEDSAMYFCASTRVNTGELFFGEGSRLTVL.

The CDR3 nucleotides read TGTGCCAGCCAAACAGACAGGACACGAAACACCGGGGAGCTGTTTTTT. Protein product: CASQTDRTRNTGELFF. This sequence joins TRBV2 and TRBJ2-2; a weak D match, TRBD1 (6 bases). CDR1 is SNHLY and CDR2 is FYNNEI in the germline V gene. The length of the CDR3 is 16 residues. V dropped 8 bases and J dropped 2 bases, with 18 bases sitting between them.

The rearrangement joins TRBV27 to TRBJ2-5, with 10 bases lining up with TRBD1. Per the germline V gene, CDR1 is MNHEY and CDR2 is SMNVEV (reference sequence). V trimming: 6 bases; J trimming: 6 bases; junction bases outside the gene matches: 13. This CDR3 has 16 amino acids. The CDR3 here is CASSPGQGSPVKTQYF. In DNA form, the CDR3 reads TGTGCCAGCAGCCCGGGACAGGGGTCCCCGGTGAAGACCCAGTACTTC.

V gene TRBV4-2 combines with J gene TRBJ2-5, with 8 positions matching TRBD2. Germline V gene data show CDR1 as LGHNA and CDR2 as YNFKEQ. This CDR3 spans 17 amino acids. Unmatched junction bases numbered 8, after V lost 0 bases and J lost 2 bases. CDR3 protein: CASSQEGPGLEQETQYF. CDR3 DNA sequence: TGTGCCAGCAGCCAAGAAGGACCGGGACTAGAGCAAGAGACCCAGTACTTC.

This clone has only a few counts. This CDR3 is also generated by other DNA sequences in the sample. This chain uses TRBV7-6 with TRBJ1-1, with a possible D match to TRBD1 (6 bases). V shed 4 bases and J shed 1 base, with 7 bases lying between them. CDR1 SGHVS and CDR2 FNYEAQ come from the germline V gene. This CDR3 has 13 residues. CDR3 sequence (DNA): TGTGCCAGCAGCTCACAGGGGAACACTGAAGCTTTCTTT. This gives the protein CASSSQGNTEAFF.

This clone came up a few times. The CDR3 loop reads CASSYSYNNAEQYF. The CDR3 coding sequence is TGTGCCAGCAGTTACTCGTATAACAACGCCGAGCAGTACTTC. This chain uses TRBV6-6 with TRBJ2-7; D uncertain. The CDR3 runs 14 residues. Trimming shortened V by 0 bases and J by 6 bases, and 12 bases separated the two germline ends. Germline CDR1 MNHNY, CDR2 SVGAGI (reference sequence).

This clone was recorded once. The chain is built from TRBV5-4 and TRBJ2-5; TRBD2 agrees at 9 bases. This CDR3 has 15 amino acids. V trimming: 4 bases; J trimming: 0 bases; junction bases outside the gene matches: 4. The germline V gene encodes CDR1 SGHNT and CDR2 YYREEE (reference sequence). The CDR3 here is CASSLTSGDQETQYF. CDR3 DNA: TGTGCCAGCAGCCTGACTAGCGGAGACCAAGAGACCCAGTACTTC.

The chain is built from TRBV30 and TRBJ2-7; 8 bases match TRBD2. V was pared by 4 bases and J by 4 bases, with 9 bases of the junction left unmatched. Germline V gives CDR1 GTSNPN, CDR2 SVGIG (reference sequence). There are 14 residues in the CDR3. The CDR3 region is CAWKLGTRRYEQYF. The CDR3, as DNA: TGTGCCTGGAAGCTTGGGACTAGAAGATACGAGCAGTACTTC.

V is TRBV19 and J is TRBJ2-7, with D maybe TRBD2 (5 bases). V dropped 5 bases and J dropped 3 bases, with 11 bases sitting between them. This CDR3 region has 13 residues. Germline V lookup: CDR1 LNHDA, CDR2 SQIVND (reference sequence). CDR3 sequence: CASSSLGVYEQYF. For the CDR3, the DNA is TGTGCCAGTAGTTCCCTCGGGGTCTACGAGCAGTACTTC. The complete variable domain, with remaining parts taken from reference TRBV19 and TRBJ2-7, reads DGGITQSPKYLFRKEGQNVTLSCEQNLNHDAMYWYRQDPGQGLRLIYYSQIVNDFQKGDIAEGYSVSREKKESFPLTVTSAQKNPTAFYLCASSSLGVYEQYFGPGTRLTVT.

The gene calls are TRBV7-9 and TRBJ2-2; possible D gene TRBD1, 6 bases. The CDR3 length is 14 residues. Germline V CDR1 and CDR2: SEHNR, FQNEAQ (reference sequence). V lost 2 bases and J lost 6, with 10 bases in between. The CDR3 DNA reads as TGTGCCAGCAGCTTATTGACAGGTTCCGGGGAGCTGTTTTTT. This codes for CASSLLTGSGELFF.

This chain links TRBV11-3 with TRBJ2-2, with D tentatively TRBD2 (6 bases). The CDR3 is made up of 14 amino acids. The V gene's germline CDR1 is SGHNT and CDR2 YENEEA. The ends were cut back, 5 bases at V and 7 bases at J, with 14 bases in the middle. The CDR3: CASSVPGSGGELFF. The CDR3 DNA sequence: TGTGCCAGCAGCGTCCCGGGTAGCGGCGGGGAGCTGTTTTTT.

V and J are TRBV28 and TRBJ2-7; 8 positions agree with TRBD2. Germline CDR1 MDHEN, CDR2 SYDVKM. This CDR3 region has 15 residues. V was clipped by 5 bases and J by 6 bases; unmatched bases: 12. DNA of the CDR3: TGTGCCAGCAGTCCCCCGGGGACTAGACCCTCCGAGCAGTACTTC. This codes for CASSPPGTRPSEQYF.

The V call is TRBV4-1, the J call TRBJ1-3; TRBD1 matches 7 bases. Germline trimming cut 1 base from V and 9 bases from J; bases unmatched to any gene: 9. Germline V CDR1 and CDR2: MGHRA, YSYEKL. The CDR3 is 15 residues long. DNA of the CDR3: TGCGCCAGCAGCCAAGGGACCACAGGGGCGGCCACCATATATTTT. This encodes CASSQGTTGAATIYF.

This rearrangement joins TRBV7-2 to TRBJ1-2, with 7 bases lining up with TRBD1. The CDR3 contains 19 residues. V trimming: 0 bases; J trimming: 0 bases; junction bases outside the gene matches: 13. Germline loops: CDR1 SGHTA, CDR2 FQGNSA. CDR3 in DNA: TGTGCCAGCAGCTTAGCGCGAAGGGGGCCCCTTTTTTCTAACTATGGCTACACCTTC. The encoded protein is CASSLARRGPLFSNYGYTF.

About this clone: The germline gene is not matched at one end of the junction; a read error may be the cause. The CDR3, as DNA: TGTGCCAGCAGCCAAGACCAACTGGTTTATTTT. Its translation is CASSQDQLVYF. The chain is built from TRBV14 and TRBJ1-4; D is uncertain. The CDR3 consists of 11 residues. Germline CDR1 is SGHDN and CDR2 is FVKESK.

The chain is built from TRBV5-1 and TRBJ2-5; TRBD2 matches 13 bases. The V segment lost 4 bases and the J segment 2 bases; nucleotides outside the gene matches: 2. This CDR3 is 15 amino acids long. Germline V lookup: CDR1 SGHRS, CDR2 YFSETQ. The CDR3 DNA reads as TGCGCCAGCAGCCCGGGACTAGCGGGACAAGAGACCCAGTACTTC. It encodes CASSPGLAGQETQYF.

V gene TRBV5-6 combines with J gene TRBJ2-5; tentative D call: TRBD2 (6 bases). V dropped 0 bases and J dropped 5 bases, with 8 bases sitting between them. The CDR3 consists of 13 residues. Per germline, CDR1 SGHDT and CDR2 YYEEEE. The CDR3 region has the DNA TGTGCCAGCAGCTTGGGGGGGGAGGAGACCCAGTACTTC. This translates into CASSLGGEETQYF.

This clone came up once. V is TRBV4-2 and J is TRBJ2-2; 9 bases match TRBD1. V lost 5 bases, J lost 4 bases, and 5 bases stayed unmatched. The CDR3 spans 15 residues. CDR1 and CDR2 from the germline V gene are LGHNA and YNFKEQ. In DNA, the CDR3 is TGTGCCAGCAGCTTCCGACAGGGGGGCACCGGGGAGCTGTTTTTT. This translates into CASSFRQGGTGELFF.

The rearrangement links TRBV2 to TRBJ2-3; 8 bases map to TRBD2. The ends lost 1 base at V and 5 bases at J; junction bases unmatched: 2. Germline CDR1 and CDR2: SNHLY and FYNNEI. The CDR3 totals 14 residues. CDR3 sequence: CASSEDGGGDTQYF. The DNA of the CDR3 is TGTGCCAGCAGTGAAGACGGGGGGGGAGATACGCAGTATTTT.